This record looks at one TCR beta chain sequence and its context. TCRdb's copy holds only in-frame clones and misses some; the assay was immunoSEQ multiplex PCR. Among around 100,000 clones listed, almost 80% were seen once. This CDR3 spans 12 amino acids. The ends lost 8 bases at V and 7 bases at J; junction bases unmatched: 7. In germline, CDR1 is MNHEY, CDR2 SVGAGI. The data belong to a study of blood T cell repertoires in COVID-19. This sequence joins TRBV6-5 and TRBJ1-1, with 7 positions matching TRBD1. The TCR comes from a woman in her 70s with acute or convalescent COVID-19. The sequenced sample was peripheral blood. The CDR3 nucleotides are TGTGCCAGCGGAGACAGGGCCTTTGAAGCTTTCTTT. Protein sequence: CASGDRAFEAFF.